Below are 4 T cell receptor beta chains sequenced from a single sample in a study of CD8 T cells in Susac syndrome. The RNA, about 0.5 to 1 ug, was put through reverse transcription using random hexamers. One entry per CDR3 protein, called by TCRdb with MiXCR from the immunoSEQ multiplex PCR reads. The table has about 180,000 distinct CDR3 sequences, over 90% seen once. The specimen was CD4+ T cells from PBMCs. All receptors come from a human donor with Susac syndrome.

In nucleotides, the CDR3 is TGTGCCAGCCGTCAAGCGGGGTCACGGGGCGGGGAGCTGTTTTTT. This translates into CASRQAGSRGGELFF. The chain joins TRBV7-9 to TRBJ2-2, with 7 bases fitting TRBD2. The ends lost 8 bases at V and 7 bases at J; junction bases unmatched: 13. The CDR3 runs 15 residues. Germline V CDR1 and CDR2: SEHNR, FQNEAQ (reference sequence).

The chain employs TRBV6-2 or TRBV6-3 and TRBJ2-1, with 9 bases matching TRBD2. The length of the CDR3 is 18 residues. CDR1 is MNHEY, CDR2 SVGEGT, per germline. Trimming at V came to 0 bases and at J to 0 bases, leaving 6 bases not matched to a gene. CDR3 sequence: CASSYSRTSGFSYNEQFF. The CDR3 DNA follows: TGTGCCAGCAGTTACTCGCGTACTAGCGGGTTCTCCTACAATGAGCAGTTCTTC.

The genes are TRBV12-3 or TRBV12-4 and TRBJ2-1; a weak D match, TRBD2 (5 bases). CDR3 length: 14 amino acids. V dropped 6 bases and J dropped 3 bases, with 12 bases sitting between them. DNA for the CDR3: TGTGCCAGCAGCCCCGGAGGAGTCTACAATGAGCAGTTCTTC. This gives the protein CASSPGGVYNEQFF.

The V and J genes are TRBV7-9 and TRBJ2-1, with 11 bases identical to TRBD2. Germline V gene data show CDR1 as SEHNR and CDR2 as FQNEAQ (reference sequence). The CDR3 length is 17 residues. V was pared by 5 bases and J by 0 bases, with 6 bases of the junction left unmatched. The CDR3 nucleotides read TGTGCCAGCAGCGCCGCTAGCGGGGGGAGCTCCTACAATGAGCAGTTCTTC. Encoded protein: CASSAASGGSSYNEQFF.